The T cell receptor (beta chain) under discussion was sequenced for a study of shared clonotypes between healthy human individuals. Broader study findings: Investigators expected sequencing depth to affect clonotype sharing among donors.

Sorted-subset replicate PCRs used 150 to 200 ng of genomic DNA. This amount corresponded to about 30,000 T cell genomes. TCRdb's copy holds only in-frame clones and misses some; the assay was immunoSEQ multiplex PCR. The table has under 2.5 million clones, around 92% seen once; the top ten hold approximately 0.39%. Remarks on this clone: What it binds is not known.

The specimen sequenced was naive CD4+ T cells from PBMCs. Subset meaning: CD45RA+ positively selected. The clonotype comes from a man younger than 35 in good health. Some clones in this sample may be carry-over from other donors' samples.

CDR3 DNA: TGTGCCAGCAGCTTAGGACAGGGGGATATGCGTGGCTACACCTTC. Translated: CASSLGQGDMRGYTF. J is TRBJ1-2 and V is TRBV7-2; the match to TRBD1 covers 9 bases. Per the germline V gene, CDR1 is SGHTA and CDR2 is FQGNSA. The CDR3 runs to 15 residues. Germline trimming cut 1 base from V and 7 bases from J; bases unmatched to any gene: 7.